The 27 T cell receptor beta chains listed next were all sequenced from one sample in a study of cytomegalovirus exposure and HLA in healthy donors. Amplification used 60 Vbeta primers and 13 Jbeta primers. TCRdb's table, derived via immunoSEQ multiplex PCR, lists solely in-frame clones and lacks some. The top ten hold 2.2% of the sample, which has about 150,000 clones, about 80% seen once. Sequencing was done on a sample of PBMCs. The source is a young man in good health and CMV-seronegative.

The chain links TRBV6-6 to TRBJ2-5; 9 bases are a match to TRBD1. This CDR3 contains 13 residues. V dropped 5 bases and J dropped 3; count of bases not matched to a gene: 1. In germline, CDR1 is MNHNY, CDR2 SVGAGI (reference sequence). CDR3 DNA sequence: TGTGCCAGCAGTAGGACAGGGGAAGAGACCCAGTACTTC. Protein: CASSRTGEETQYF.

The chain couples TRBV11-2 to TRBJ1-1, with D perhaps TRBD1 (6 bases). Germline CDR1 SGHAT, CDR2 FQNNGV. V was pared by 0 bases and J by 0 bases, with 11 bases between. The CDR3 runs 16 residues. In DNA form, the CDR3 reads TGTGCCAGCAGCTTAGAAATCCAGGGGTTGAACACTGAAGCTTTCTTT. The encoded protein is CASSLEIQGLNTEAFF. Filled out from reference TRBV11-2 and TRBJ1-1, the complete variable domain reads EAGVAQSPRYKIIEKRQSVAFWCNPISGHATLYWYQQILGQGPKLLIQFQNNGVVDDSQLPKDRFSAERLKGVDSTLKIQPAKLEDSAVYLCASSLEIQGLNTEAFFGQGTRLTVV.

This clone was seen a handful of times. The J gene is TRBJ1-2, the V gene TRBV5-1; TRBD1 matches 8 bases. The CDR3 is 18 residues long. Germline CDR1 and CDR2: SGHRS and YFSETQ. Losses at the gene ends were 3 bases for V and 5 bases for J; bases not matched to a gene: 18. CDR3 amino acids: CASSYRPGTGGENYGYTF. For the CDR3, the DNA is TGCGCCAGCAGCTATCGCCCCGGGACAGGAGGGGAAAATTATGGCTACACCTTC.

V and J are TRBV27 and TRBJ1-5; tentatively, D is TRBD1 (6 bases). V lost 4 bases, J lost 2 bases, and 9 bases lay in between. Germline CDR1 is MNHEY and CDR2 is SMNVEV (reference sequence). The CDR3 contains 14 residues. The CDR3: CASSYRQGNQPQHF. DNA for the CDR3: TGTGCCAGCAGTTACCGACAGGGCAATCAGCCCCAGCATTTT.

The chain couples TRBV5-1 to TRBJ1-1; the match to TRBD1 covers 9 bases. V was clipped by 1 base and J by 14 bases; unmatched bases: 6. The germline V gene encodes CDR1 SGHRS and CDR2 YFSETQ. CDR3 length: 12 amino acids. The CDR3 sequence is CASSLWDRVPFF. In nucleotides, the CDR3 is TGCGCCAGCAGCTTGTGGGACAGGGTTCCGTTCTTT.

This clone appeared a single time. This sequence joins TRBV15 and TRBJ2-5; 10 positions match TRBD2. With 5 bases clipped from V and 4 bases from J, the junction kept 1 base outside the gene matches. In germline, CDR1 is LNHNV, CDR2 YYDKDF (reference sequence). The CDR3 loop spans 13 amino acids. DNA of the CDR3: TGTGCCACCAGCGTAGCGGGAGGAGAGACCCAGTACTTC. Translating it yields CATSVAGGETQYF.

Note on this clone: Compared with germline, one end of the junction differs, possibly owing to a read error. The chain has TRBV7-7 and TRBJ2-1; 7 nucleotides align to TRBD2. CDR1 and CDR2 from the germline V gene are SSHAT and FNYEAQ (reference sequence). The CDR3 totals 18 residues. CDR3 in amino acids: CASSLVPWGGSSYNEQFF. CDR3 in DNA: TGTGCTAGCAGCTTAGTCCCTTGGGGCGGGAGCTCCTACAATGAGCAGTTCTTC. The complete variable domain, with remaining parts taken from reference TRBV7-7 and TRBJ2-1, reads GAGVSQSPRYKVTKRGQDVTLRCDPISSHATLYWYQQALGQGPEFLTYFNYEAQPDKSGLPSDRFSAERPEGSISTLTIQRTEQRDSAMYRCASSLVPWGGSSYNEQFFGPGTRLTVL.

DNA of the CDR3: TGTGCCAGCAGTTTTAGCGGGACTACGCAGTATTTT. Its translation: CASSFSGTTQYF. The V gene is TRBV6-5, the J gene TRBJ2-3; TRBD2 agrees at 8 bases. Germline V gene data show CDR1 as MNHEY and CDR2 as SVGAGI. Losses at the gene ends were 4 bases for V and 8 bases for J; bases not matched to a gene: 2. The CDR3 runs 12 residues.

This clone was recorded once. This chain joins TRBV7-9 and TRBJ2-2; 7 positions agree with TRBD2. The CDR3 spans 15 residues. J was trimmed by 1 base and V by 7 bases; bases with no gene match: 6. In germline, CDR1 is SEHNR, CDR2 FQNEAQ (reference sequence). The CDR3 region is CASNRPSGNTGELFF. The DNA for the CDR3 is TGTGCCAGCAACCGTCCTAGCGGGAACACCGGGGAGCTGTTTTTT.

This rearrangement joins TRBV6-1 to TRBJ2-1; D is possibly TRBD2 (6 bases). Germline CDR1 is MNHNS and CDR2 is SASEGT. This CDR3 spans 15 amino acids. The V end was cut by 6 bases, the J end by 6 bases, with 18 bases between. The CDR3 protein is CASSSGLLIRNEQFF. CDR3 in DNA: TGTGCCAGCAGCTCGGGACTGCTGATACGCAATGAGCAGTTCTTC.

CDR3 sequence reads: CASSEDRDTGELFF. Here the CDR3 DNA reads TGTGCCAGCAGTGAAGACAGGGACACCGGGGAGCTGTTTTTT. The V call is TRBV25-1, the J call TRBJ2-2, with TRBD1 matching 7 bases. CDR1 is MGHDK, CDR2 SYGVNS, per germline. This CDR3 region has 14 residues. The junction had 0 bases not matched to a gene; V was cut back by 2 bases and J by 3 bases.

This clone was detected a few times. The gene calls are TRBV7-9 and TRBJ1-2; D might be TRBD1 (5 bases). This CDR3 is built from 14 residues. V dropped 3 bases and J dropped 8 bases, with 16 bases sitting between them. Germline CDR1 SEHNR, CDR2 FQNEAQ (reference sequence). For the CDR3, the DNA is TGTGCCAGCAGCTTGGAAGGGGTCCTCGGCGGCTACACCTTC. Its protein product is CASSLEGVLGGYTF.

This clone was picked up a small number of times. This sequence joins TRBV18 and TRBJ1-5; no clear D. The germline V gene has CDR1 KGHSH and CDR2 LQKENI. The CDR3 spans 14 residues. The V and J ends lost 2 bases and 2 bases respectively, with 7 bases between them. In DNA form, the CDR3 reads TGTGCCAGCTCACCAGGCGGTCGCAATCAGCCCCAGCATTTT. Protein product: CASSPGGRNQPQHF.

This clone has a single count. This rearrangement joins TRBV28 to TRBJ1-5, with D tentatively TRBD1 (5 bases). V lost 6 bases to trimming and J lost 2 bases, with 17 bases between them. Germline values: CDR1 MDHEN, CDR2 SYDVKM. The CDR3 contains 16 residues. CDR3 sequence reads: CASSPPRGKRNQPQHF. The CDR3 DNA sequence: TGTGCCAGCAGCCCACCACGGGGGAAGCGCAATCAGCCCCAGCATTTT.

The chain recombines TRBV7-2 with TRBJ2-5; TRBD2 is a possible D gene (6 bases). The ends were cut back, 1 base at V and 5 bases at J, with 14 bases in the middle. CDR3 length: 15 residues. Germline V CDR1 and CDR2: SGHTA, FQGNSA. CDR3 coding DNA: TGTGCCAGCAGCTTAGTCCCGTTGGCGGGGGAGACCCAGTACTTC. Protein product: CASSLVPLAGETQYF.

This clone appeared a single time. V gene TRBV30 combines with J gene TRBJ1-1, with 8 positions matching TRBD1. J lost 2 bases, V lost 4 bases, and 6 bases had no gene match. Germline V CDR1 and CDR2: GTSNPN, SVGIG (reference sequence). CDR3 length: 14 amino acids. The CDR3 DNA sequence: TGTGCCTGGACTCGGGACAGGTCAAACACTGAAGCTTTCTTT. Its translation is CAWTRDRSNTEAFF.

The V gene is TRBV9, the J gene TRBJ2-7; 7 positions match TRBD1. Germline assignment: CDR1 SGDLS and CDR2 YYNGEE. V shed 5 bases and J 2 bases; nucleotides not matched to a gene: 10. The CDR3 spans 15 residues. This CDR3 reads CASSIEPGGTYEQYF. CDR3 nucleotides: TGTGCCAGCAGTATAGAACCAGGGGGAACCTACGAGCAGTACTTC.

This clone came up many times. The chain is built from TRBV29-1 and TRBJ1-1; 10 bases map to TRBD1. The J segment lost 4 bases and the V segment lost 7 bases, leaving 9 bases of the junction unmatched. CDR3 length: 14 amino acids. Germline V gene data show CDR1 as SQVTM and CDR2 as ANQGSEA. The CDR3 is CSASGTGVGTEAFF. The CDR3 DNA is TGCAGCGCCTCCGGGACAGGGGTGGGCACTGAAGCTTTCTTT.

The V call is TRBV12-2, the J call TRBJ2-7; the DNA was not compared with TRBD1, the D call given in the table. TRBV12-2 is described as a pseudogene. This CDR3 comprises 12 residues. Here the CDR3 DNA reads TGTGCAAGTCGCCCAGGGGATAGCGAGCAGTACTTC. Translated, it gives CASRPGDSEQYF.

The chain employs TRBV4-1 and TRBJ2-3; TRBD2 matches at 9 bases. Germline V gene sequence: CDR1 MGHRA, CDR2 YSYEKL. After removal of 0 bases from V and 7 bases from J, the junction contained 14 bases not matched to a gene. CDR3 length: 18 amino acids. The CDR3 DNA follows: TGCGCCAGCAGCCAAGATGAAGGTCTAGCGGGAAGGTGGAATACGCAGTATTTT. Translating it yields CASSQDEGLAGRWNTQYF.

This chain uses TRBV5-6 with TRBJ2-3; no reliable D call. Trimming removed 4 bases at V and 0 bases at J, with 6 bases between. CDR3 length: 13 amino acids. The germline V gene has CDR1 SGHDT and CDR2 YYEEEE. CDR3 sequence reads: CASSRVSTDTQYF. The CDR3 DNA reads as TGTGCCAGCAGCAGAGTTAGCACAGATACGCAGTATTTT.

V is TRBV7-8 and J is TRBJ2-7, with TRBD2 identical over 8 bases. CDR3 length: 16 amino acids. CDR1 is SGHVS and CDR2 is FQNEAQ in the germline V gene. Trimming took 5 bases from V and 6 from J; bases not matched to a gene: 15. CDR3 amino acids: CASSHSSGWGSGEQYF. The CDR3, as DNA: TGTGCCAGCAGCCATTCTAGCGGGTGGGGATCGGGCGAGCAGTACTTC.

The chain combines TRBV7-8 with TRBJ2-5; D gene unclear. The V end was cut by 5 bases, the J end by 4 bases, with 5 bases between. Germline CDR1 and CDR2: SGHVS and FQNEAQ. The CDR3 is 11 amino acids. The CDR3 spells CASSAGETQYF. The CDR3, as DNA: TGTGCCAGCAGCGCCGGAGAGACCCAGTACTTC.

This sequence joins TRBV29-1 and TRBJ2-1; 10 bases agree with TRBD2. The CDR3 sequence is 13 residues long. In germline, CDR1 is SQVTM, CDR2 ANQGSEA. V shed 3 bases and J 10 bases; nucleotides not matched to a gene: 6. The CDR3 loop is CSVDVAGGREQFF. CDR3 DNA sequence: TGCAGCGTTGACGTAGCGGGAGGCAGGGAGCAGTTCTTC.

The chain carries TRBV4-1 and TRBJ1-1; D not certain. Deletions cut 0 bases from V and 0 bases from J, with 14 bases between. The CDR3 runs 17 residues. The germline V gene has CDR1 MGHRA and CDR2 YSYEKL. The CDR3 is CASSQDLRISLNTEAFF. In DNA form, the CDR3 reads TGCGCCAGCAGCCAAGATCTGAGGATCTCTTTGAACACTGAAGCTTTCTTT.

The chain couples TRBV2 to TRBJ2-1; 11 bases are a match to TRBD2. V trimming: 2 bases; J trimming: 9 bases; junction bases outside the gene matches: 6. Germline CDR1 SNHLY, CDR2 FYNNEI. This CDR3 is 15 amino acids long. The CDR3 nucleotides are TGTGCCAGCAGTGAAACTAGCGGGAGATGGAGTGAGCAGTTCTTC. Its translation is CASSETSGRWSEQFF. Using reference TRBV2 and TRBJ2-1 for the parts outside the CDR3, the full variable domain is EPEVTQTPSHQVTQMGQEVILRCVPISNHLYFYWYRQILGQKVEFLVSFYNNEISEKSEIFDDQFSVERPDGSNFTLKIRSTKLEDSAMYFCASSETSGRWSEQFFGPGTRLTVL.

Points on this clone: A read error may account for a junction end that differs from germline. The CDR3 nucleotides read TGTGACAGCAAATTAGGACTGGGCTCCTACGAGCAGTACTTC. It is translated as CDSKLGLGSYEQYF. This rearrangement joins TRBV6-5 to TRBJ2-7, with TRBD2 as a possible D gene (5 bases). The V gene's germline CDR1 is MNHEY and CDR2 SVGAGI. The CDR3 has 14 residues.